This T cell receptor (beta chain) was observed in a study of shared clonotypes between healthy human individuals. General observations from the study: All-four-donor shared clonotypes had higher generation probabilities than non-shared clonotypes did. Naive subsets usually exceeded memory subsets in estimated richness.

Trimming took 4 bases from V and 0 from J, leaving 12 bases between them. Germline lookup yields CDR1 SGHVS and CDR2 FNYEAQ. The CDR3 sequence is 15 residues long. An even split of each subset's genomic DNA across several immunoSEQ plates was performed. Clones were read by immunoSEQ multiplex PCR, and TCRdb kept only the in-frame ones, dropping some. The data show approximately 810,000 clones, about 92% seen once. As to this clone: What it binds is unknown.

CD45RO-negative, CCR7-positively selected cells formed the naive CD8 fraction, excluding terminally differentiated effector memory CD45RA+ cells. Only Caucasian adults living in Nashville, Tennessee made up the donor group. The TCR originated in a young man in good health. The sample was naive CD8+ T cells sorted from blood. The chain combines TRBV7-6 with TRBJ1-2; no definite D call. CDR3 in DNA: TGTGCCAGCAGCTACCCGGTCGGAGCTAACTATGGCTACACCTTC. It specifies CASSYPVGANYGYTF.